This T cell receptor beta chain was sequenced for a study of blood T cell repertoires in COVID-19. Study-wide context: COVID-19 samples from acute and convalescent phases originated in the United States, Italy and Spain.

Assay: immunoSEQ multiplex PCR; the TCRdb copy retains only in-frame clones and omits some. The sample gives hundreds of thousands of clones, 88% of which show up once; 3% is in the top ten. This CDR3 is 14 amino acids long. The germline CDR1 and CDR2 sequences are SQVTM and ANQGSEA. Trimming shortened V by 4 bases and J by 0 bases, and 12 bases separated the two germline ends. The specimen was PBMCs or T cells enriched from blood (not recorded which). The chain carries TRBV29-1 and TRBJ1-1, with D perhaps TRBD1 (5 bases). The clonotype originates from a woman aged 45-59 years who had recovered from COVID-19. CDR3 sequence: CSVVREGMNTEAFF. CDR3 in DNA: TGCAGCGTTGTAAGGGAGGGGATGAACACTGAAGCTTTCTTT. Full variable domain (outside the CDR3, taken from reference TRBV29-1 and TRBJ1-1): SAVISQKPSRDICQRGTSLTIQCQVDSQVTMMFWYRQQPGQSLTLIATANQGSEATYESGFVIDKFPISRPNLTFSTLTVSNMSPEDSSIYLCSVVREGMNTEAFFGQGTRLTVV.